This T cell receptor beta chain stems from a study of Ad26.COV2.S vaccination and SARS-CoV-2 variants. The study's findings and limits: Reported post-vaccination CD8+ and CD4+ T cell responses to spike showed substantial breadth. An underestimation of total T cell responses may have resulted from the TCR breadth and depth analyses. Non-spike TCR breadth was similar in vaccine and placebo recipients.

On this clone itself: The antigen is not known.

The data were produced by immunoSEQ multiplex PCR, yet TCRdb's version contains in-frame clones alone and is incomplete. The sample shows some 340,000 clones, about 86% of them seen only once. Indicated treatment: over 15 received Ad26.COV2.S at low or high dose, single or two shots; about five received placebo; per-sample allocation not given. Specimens were obtained on day 63 following the first vaccine or placebo injection. The CDR3 loop spans 13 amino acids. Trimming left V 3 bases short and J 5 bases short, with 11 bases between. Germline V gene lookup returns CDR1 SGHRS and CDR2 YFSETQ. The V and J genes are TRBV5-1 and TRBJ2-5, with D uncertain. This receptor was taken from a person between 18 and 59 years old who received the Ad26.COV2.S COVID-19 vaccine or a placebo. Sample: peripheral blood, taken in a trial of Ad26.COV2.S vaccine versus placebo. The CDR3 DNA reads TGCGCCAGCAGCTCTATTCAACTGGAGACCCAGTACTTC. Translation: CASSSIQLETQYF.